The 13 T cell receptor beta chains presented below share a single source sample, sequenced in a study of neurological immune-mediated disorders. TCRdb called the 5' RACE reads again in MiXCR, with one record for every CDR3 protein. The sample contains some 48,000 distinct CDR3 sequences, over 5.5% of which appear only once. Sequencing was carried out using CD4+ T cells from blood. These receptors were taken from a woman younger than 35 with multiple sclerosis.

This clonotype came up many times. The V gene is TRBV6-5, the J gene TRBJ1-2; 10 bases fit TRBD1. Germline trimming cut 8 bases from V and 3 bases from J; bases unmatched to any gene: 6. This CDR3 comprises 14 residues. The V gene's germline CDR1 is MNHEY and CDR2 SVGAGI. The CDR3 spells CASLRDRGHYGYTF. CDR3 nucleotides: TGTGCCAGCCTTAGGGACAGGGGTCACTATGGCTACACCTTC.

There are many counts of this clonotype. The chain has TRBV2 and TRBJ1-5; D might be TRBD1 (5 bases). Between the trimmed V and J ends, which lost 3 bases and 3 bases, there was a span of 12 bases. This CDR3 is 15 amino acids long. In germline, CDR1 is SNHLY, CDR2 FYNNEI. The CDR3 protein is CASSESREPNQPQHF. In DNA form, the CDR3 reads TGTGCCAGCAGTGAGTCCAGGGAACCCAATCAGCCCCAGCATTTT.

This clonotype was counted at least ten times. CDR3 DNA: TGTGCCAGCAGTCCTCCCCGACAGGGAACGGGGGGCTACACCTTC. Protein: CASSPPRQGTGGYTF. The chain has TRBV6-5 and TRBJ1-2; 7 nucleotides align to TRBD1. CDR1 MNHEY and CDR2 SVGAGI come from the germline V gene. CDR3 length: 15 amino acids. Trimming cost V 5 bases and J 8 bases; bases outside gene matches: 14.

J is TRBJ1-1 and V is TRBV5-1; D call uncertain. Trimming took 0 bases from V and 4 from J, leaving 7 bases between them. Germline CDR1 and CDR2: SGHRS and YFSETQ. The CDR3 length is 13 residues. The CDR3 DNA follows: TGCGCCAGCAGCTTGGGTTCGGGCACTGAAGCTTTCTTT. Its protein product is CASSLGSGTEAFF.

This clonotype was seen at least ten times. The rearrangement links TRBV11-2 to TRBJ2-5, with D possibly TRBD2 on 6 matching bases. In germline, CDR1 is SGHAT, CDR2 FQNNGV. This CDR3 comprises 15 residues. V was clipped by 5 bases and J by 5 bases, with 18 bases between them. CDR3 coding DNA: TGTGCCAGCAGCACCTCCGGGGGAATTGAGGAGACCCAGTACTTC. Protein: CASSTSGGIEETQYF.

This CDR3 reads CASSLSDLRGLMNTEAFF. The CDR3 DNA follows: TGTGCCAGCAGCTTGTCCGACTTAAGGGGGCTGATGAACACTGAAGCTTTCTTT. This chain uses TRBV5-6 with TRBJ1-1, with TRBD1 matching over 7 bases. Unmatched junction bases numbered 12, after V lost 1 base and J lost 0 bases. Germline V gene data show CDR1 as SGHDT and CDR2 as YYEEEE. The CDR3 has 18 amino acids.

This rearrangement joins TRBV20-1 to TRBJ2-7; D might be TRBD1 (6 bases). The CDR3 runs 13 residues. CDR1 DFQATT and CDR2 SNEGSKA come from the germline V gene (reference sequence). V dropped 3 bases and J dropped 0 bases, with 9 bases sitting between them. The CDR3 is CSASGDNSYEQYF. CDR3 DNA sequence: TGCAGTGCTAGTGGGGACAACTCCTACGAGCAGTACTTC.

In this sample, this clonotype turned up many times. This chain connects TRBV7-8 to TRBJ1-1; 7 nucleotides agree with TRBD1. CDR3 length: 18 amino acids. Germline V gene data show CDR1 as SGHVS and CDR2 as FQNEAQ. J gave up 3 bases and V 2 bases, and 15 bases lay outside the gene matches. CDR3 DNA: TGTGCCAGCAGCTTACGTAGGATGTCGACAGGGACGGACACTGAAGCTTTCTTT. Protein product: CASSLRRMSTGTDTEAFF.

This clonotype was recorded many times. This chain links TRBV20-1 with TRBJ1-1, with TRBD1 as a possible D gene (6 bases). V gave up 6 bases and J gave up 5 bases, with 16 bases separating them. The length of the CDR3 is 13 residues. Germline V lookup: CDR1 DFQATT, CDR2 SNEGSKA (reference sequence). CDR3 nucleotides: TGCAGTGCGTCGACAGGCCGGCGGACTGAAGCTTTCTTT. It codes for CSASTGRRTEAFF.

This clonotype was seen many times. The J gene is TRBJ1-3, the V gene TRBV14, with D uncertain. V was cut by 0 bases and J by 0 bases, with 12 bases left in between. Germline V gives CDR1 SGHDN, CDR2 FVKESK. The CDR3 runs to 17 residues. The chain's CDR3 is CASSQEELPSSGNTIYF. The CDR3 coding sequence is TGTGCCAGCAGCCAAGAGGAACTGCCTTCCTCTGGAAACACCATATATTTT.

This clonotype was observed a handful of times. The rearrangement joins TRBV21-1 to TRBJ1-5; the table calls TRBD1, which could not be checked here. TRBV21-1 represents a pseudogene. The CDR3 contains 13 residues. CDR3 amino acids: CASRGQSNQPQHF. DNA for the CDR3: TGTGCCAGCAGGGGACAGAGCAATCAGCCCCAGCATTTT.

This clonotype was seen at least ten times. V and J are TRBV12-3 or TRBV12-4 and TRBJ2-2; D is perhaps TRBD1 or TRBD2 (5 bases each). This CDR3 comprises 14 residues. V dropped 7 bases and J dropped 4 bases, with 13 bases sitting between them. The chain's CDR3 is CASKRLGGTGELFF. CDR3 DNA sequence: TGTGCCAGCAAACGGCTTGGGGGCACCGGGGAGCTGTTTTTT.

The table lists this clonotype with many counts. Written as DNA, the CDR3 is TGTGCCAGCAGTGAATATGGGGCTGGGACCCGATACACAGATACGCAGTATTTT. This gives the protein CASSEYGAGTRYTDTQYF. The gene calls are TRBV25-1 and TRBJ2-3, with D perhaps being TRBD1 or TRBD2 (5 bases each). Trimming shortened V by 0 bases and J by 2 bases, and 18 bases separated the two germline ends. Germline V gene sequence: CDR1 MGHDK, CDR2 SYGVNS. This CDR3 comprises 18 residues.